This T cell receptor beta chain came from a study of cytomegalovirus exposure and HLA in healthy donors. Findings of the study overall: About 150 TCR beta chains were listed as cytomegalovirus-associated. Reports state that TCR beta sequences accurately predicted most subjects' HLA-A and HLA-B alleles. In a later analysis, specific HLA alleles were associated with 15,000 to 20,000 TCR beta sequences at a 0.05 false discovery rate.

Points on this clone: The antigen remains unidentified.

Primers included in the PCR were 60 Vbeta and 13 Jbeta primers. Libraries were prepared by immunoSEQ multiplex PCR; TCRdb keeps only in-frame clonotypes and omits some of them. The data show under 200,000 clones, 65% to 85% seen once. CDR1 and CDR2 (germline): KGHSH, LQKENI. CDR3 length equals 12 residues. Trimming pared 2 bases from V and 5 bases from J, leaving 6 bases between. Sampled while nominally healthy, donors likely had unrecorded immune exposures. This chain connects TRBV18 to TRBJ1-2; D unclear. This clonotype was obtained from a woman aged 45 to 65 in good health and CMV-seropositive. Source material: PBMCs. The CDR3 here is CASSPNGYGYTF. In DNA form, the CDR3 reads TGTGCCAGCTCACCAAACGGTTATGGCTACACCTTC.